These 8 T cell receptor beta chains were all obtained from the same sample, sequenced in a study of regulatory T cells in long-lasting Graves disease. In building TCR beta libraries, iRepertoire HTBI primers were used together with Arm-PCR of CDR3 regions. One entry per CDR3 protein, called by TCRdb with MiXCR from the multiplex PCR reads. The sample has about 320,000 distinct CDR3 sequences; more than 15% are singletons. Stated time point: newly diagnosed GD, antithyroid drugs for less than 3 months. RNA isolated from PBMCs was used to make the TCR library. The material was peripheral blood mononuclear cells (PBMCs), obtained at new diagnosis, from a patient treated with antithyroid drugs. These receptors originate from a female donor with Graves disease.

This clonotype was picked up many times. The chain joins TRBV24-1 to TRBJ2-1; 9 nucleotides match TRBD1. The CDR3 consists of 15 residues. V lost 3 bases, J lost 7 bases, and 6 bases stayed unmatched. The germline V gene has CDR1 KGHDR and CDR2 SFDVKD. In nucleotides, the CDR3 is TGTGCCACCAGTGATCCGACAGGGGGAGGGAATGAGCAGTTCTTC. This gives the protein CATSDPTGGGNEQFF.

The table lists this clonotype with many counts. CDR3 loop: CASSISLGEAFF. DNA for the CDR3: TGTGCCAGTAGTATAAGTCTCGGTGAAGCTTTCTTT. The V and J genes are TRBV19 and TRBJ1-1; D remains unclear. V was pared by 2 bases and J by 7 bases, with 8 bases between. The V gene's germline CDR1 is LNHDA and CDR2 SQIVND (reference sequence). The CDR3 contains 12 residues.

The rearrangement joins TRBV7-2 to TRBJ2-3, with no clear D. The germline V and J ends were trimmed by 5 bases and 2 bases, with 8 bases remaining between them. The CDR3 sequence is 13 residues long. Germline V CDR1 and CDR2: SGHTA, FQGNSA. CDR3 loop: CASSPINTDTQYF. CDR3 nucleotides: TGTGCCAGCAGCCCGATAAACACAGATACGCAGTATTTT. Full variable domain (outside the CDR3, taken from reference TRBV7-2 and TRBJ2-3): GAGVSQSPSNKVTEKGKDVELRCDPISGHTALYWYRQSLGQGLEFLIYFQGNSAPDKSGLPSDRFSAERTGGSVSTLTIQRTQQEDSAVYLCASSPINTDTQYFGPGTRLTVL.

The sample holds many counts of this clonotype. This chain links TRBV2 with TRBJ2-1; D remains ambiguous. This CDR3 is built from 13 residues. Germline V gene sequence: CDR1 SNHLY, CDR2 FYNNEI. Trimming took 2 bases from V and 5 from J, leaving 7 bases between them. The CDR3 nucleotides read TGTGCCAGCAGTGAATTTGCAGACAATGAGCAGTTCTTC. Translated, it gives CASSEFADNEQFF.

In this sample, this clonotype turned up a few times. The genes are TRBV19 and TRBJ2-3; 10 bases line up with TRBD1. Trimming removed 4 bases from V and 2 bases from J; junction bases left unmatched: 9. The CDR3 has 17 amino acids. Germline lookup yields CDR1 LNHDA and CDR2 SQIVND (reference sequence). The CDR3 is CASSNLDRGDNTDTQYF. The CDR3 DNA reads TGTGCCAGTAGTAACCTGGACAGGGGGGATAACACAGATACGCAGTATTTT.

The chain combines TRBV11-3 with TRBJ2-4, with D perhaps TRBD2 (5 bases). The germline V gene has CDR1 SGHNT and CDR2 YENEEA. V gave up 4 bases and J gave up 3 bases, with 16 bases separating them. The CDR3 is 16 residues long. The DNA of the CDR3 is TGTGCCAGCAGCTCAACGGGGTCAGCCGTCAAAAACATTCAGTACTTC. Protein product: CASSSTGSAVKNIQYF.

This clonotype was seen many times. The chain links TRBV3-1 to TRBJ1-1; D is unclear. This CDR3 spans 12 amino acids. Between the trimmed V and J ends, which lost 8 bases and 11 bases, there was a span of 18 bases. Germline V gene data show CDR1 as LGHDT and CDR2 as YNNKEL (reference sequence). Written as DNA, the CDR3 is TGTGCCAGCGGAGAACTTTTGACGGACGCTTTCTTT. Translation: CASGELLTDAFF.

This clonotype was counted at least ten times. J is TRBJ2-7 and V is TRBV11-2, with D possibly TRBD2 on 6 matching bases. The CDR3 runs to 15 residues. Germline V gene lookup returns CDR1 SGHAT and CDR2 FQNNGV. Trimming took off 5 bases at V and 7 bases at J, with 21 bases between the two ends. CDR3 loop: CASSPFSGPRGEQYF. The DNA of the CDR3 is TGTGCCAGCAGCCCATTTAGCGGTCCCCGAGGGGAGCAGTACTTC.